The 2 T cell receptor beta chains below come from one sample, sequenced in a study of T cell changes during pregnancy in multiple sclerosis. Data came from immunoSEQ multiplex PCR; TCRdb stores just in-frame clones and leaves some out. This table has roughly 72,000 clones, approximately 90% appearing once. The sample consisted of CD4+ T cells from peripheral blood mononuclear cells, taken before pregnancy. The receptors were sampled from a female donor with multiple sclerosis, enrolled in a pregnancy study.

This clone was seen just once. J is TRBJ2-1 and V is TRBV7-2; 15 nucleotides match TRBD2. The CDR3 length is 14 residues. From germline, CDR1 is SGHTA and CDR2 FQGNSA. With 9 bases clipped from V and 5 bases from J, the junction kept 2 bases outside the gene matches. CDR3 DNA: TGTGCCAGGCGGACTAGCGGGAGGGACAATGAGCAGTTCTTC. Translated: CARRTSGRDNEQFF.

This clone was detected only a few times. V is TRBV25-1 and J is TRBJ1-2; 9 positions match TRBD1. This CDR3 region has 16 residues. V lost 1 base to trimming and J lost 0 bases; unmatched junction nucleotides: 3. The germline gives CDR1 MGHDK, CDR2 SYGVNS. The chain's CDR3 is CASSEWRTGANYGYTF. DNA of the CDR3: TGTGCCAGCAGTGAATGGAGGACAGGGGCTAACTATGGCTACACCTTC.